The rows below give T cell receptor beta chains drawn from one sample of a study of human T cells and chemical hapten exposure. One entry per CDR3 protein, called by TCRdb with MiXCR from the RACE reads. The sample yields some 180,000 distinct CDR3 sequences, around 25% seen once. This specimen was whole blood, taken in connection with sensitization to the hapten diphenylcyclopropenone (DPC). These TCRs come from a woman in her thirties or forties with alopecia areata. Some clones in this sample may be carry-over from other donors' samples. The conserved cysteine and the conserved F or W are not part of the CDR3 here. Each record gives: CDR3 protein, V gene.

ASSYQDRSNTEAF TRBV6-5
ASSLRLDGYEQY TRBV7-8
ASSLGLQPQH TRBV28
ALGGPSTDTQY TRBV7-7
AISDETTSRQKTQY TRBV10-3
ASSLSPQARYEQY TRBV27
SARAPTGAEAF TRBV20-1
AWSKGLLAGVMDEQF TRBV30
AISESGVRETQY TRBV10-3
APDRGGRTGETQY TRBV10-3